This is a list of T cell receptor beta chains from one sample in a study of regulatory T cells in long-lasting Graves disease. TCRdb reprocessed the multiplex PCR reads via MiXCR and lists one record per CDR3 protein. The table lists about 440,000 distinct CDR3 sequences, 14% to 15% of them singletons. These data were also filed under a second study, of T cells in Graves' hyperthyroidism and ophthalmopathy.

The sequencing used peripheral blood mononuclear cells (PBMCs), collected at new diagnosis, from a patient treated with antithyroid drugs. Receptor source: a woman aged 25-40 years with Graves disease. Each CDR3 is given with its conserved first and last residue. A D gene is named only where the DNA matches it firmly. Rows may omit the clone size; those that give it use once, few, many or a size class.

CDR3aa | CDR3nt | abundance | j_gene | d_gene | v_gene
CASSAGVETQYF | TGTGCCAGCAGTGCGGGGGTGGAGACCCAGTACTTC | many | TRBJ2-5 | TRBD2 | TRBV12-3/TRBV12-4
CASSLEGRFEQYF | TGTGCCAGCAGCTTAGAAGGGAGGTTTGAGCAGTACTTC | few | TRBJ2-7 | NA | TRBV9
CASSSGQLTNVNQPQHF | TGTGCCAGCAGCTCCGGACAGCTCACTAATGTCAATCAGCCCCAGCATTTT | many | TRBJ1-5 | NA | TRBV7-9
CASSPSPKTDTQYF | TGTGCCAGCTCACCTTCCCCAAAAACAGATACGCAGTATTTT | few | TRBJ2-3 | NA | TRBV18
CASSPLSTYEQYF | TGTGCCAGCTCACCGTTGTCTACCTACGAGCAGTACTTC | many | TRBJ2-7 | NA | TRBV18
CASSLEGTSMTEAFF | TGTGCCAGCAGCTTAGAGGGCACTTCGATGACTGAAGCTTTCTTT | NA | TRBJ1-1 | NA | TRBV7-6
CSALRGRGNTIYF | TGCAGTGCTCTACGCGGGCGGGGGAACACCATATATTTT | NA | TRBJ1-3 | NA | TRBV20-1
CASSQTGTGGSYEQYF | TGTGCCAGCAGCCAAACTGGGACAGGGGGCTCCTACGAGCAGTACTTC | NA | TRBJ2-7 | TRBD1 | TRBV14
CASSQGGFGNQPQHF | TGCGCCAGCAGCCAAGGGGGCTTCGGCAATCAGCCCCAGCATTTT | NA | TRBJ1-5 | NA | TRBV4-1
CASSLPSGLPNEQFF | TGTGCCAGCTCACTCCCCAGCGGGCTTCCCAATGAGCAGTTCTTC | many | TRBJ2-1 | NA | TRBV18
CASSPGDDGPHNEQFF | TGTGCCAGCAGCCCAGGGGACGACGGGCCGCACAATGAGCAGTTCTTC | many | TRBJ2-1 | NA | TRBV11-1
CATSDFGGRNNEQFF | TGTGCCACCAGTGATTTCGGCGGGAGAAACAATGAGCAGTTCTTC | few | TRBJ2-1 | TRBD2 | TRBV24-1
CSADYDTWPGTDTQYF | TGCAGTGCTGACTATGATACATGGCCCGGCACAGATACGCAGTATTTT | NA | TRBJ2-3 | NA | TRBV20-1
CASSQPGQGVNEQFF | TGTGCCAGCAGCCAACCGGGACAGGGGGTCAATGAGCAGTTCTTC | few | TRBJ2-1 | TRBD1 | TRBV14
CASSRGGPYEQYF | TGTGCCAGCAGTCGCGGCGGACCCTACGAGCAGTACTTC | few | TRBJ2-7 | NA | TRBV12-3/TRBV12-4
CSARHREGRHEQFF | TGCAGTGCTAGACATCGGGAGGGCCGGCATGAGCAGTTCTTC | NA | TRBJ2-1 | TRBD2 | TRBV20-1
CASSASGRASGETQYF | TGTGCCAGCAGCGCTAGCGGGAGGGCCTCAGGAGAGACCCAGTACTTC | NA | TRBJ2-5 | TRBD2 | TRBV9
CASSPPNADTQYF | TGTGCCAGCTCACCACCGAACGCAGATACGCAGTATTTT | NA | TRBJ2-3 | NA | TRBV18
CSVEFLAGVLQETQYF | TGCAGCGTTGAATTTCTAGCGGGAGTCCTCCAAGAGACCCAGTACTTC | NA | TRBJ2-5 | TRBD2 | TRBV29-1
CASKGLSSTDTQYF | TGTGCCAGCAAGGGCCTGTCTAGCACAGATACGCAGTATTTT | many | TRBJ2-3 | NA | TRBV2
CASSLVTSGTYAGEQFF | TGTGCCAGCAGCTTAGTTACTAGCGGGACGTACGCCGGTGAGCAGTTCTTC | many | TRBJ2-1 | TRBD2 | TRBV7-2
CSAKDRERGVNIQYF | TGCAGTGCTAAGGATCGGGAGAGGGGTGTAAACATTCAGTACTTC | few | TRBJ2-4 | NA | TRBV20-1
CASTVGGNGYTF | TGTGCCAGCACTGTGGGGGGGAATGGCTACACCTTC | few | TRBJ1-2 | NA | TRBV2
CASSATLPGELFF | TGTGCCAGCAGCGCGACTCTTCCCGGGGAGCTGTTTTTT | few | TRBJ2-2 | NA | TRBV5-8
CASSVGTVSYEQYF | TGTGCCAGCAGCGTAGGAACTGTCTCCTACGAGCAGTACTTC | many | TRBJ2-7 | NA | TRBV9
CASSLDLDRRRRPRSYNEQFF | TGTGCCAGCAGCTTAGACCTGGACCGACGTCGTCGCCCTCGCTCCTACAATGAGCAGTTCTTC | many | TRBJ2-1 | NA | TRBV7-2
CASSYLPAEAFF | TGTGCCAGCAGTTACCTCCCAGCTGAAGCTTTCTTT | many | TRBJ1-1 | NA | TRBV12-3/TRBV12-4
CSARDLTGGIYNEQFF | TGCAGTGCTAGAGATCTTACGGGAGGGATTTACAATGAGCAGTTCTTC | few | TRBJ2-1 | TRBD2 | TRBV20-1
CASSLLGTTNEKLFF | TGCGCCAGCAGCTTGTTGGGAACAACTAATGAAAAACTGTTTTTT | NA | TRBJ1-4 | NA | TRBV5-1
CASSPRPRTDDYGYTF | TGTGCCAGCTCACCTCGCCCGCGGACAGATGACTATGGCTACACCTTC | many | TRBJ1-2 | NA | TRBV18
CASSLERKAGRETQYF | TGTGCCAGCAGCTTAGAGCGAAAAGCGGGGAGGGAGACCCAGTACTTC | NA | TRBJ2-5 | TRBD2 | TRBV11-2
CAWSGGTGAYNEQFF | TGTGCCTGGAGTGGCGGGACAGGCGCTTACAATGAGCAGTTCTTC | NA | TRBJ2-1 | TRBD1 | TRBV30
CASSAPRSSYNEQFF | TGTGCCAGCAGTGCCCCGCGGAGCTCCTACAATGAGCAGTTCTTC | NA | TRBJ2-1 | NA | TRBV6-1
CASSVGVNSNQPQHF | TGTGCCAGTAGTGTCGGCGTCAATAGCAATCAGCCCCAGCATTTT | NA | TRBJ1-5 | NA | TRBV19
CASSLTQYRGTGELFF | TGTGCCAGCAGCTTAACCCAATATAGGGGCACCGGGGAGCTGTTTTTT | NA | TRBJ2-2 | NA | TRBV7-3
CASSEDSSVDTQYF | TGTGCCAGCAGTGAGGATTCTAGCGTCGATACGCAGTATTTT | few | TRBJ2-3 | NA | TRBV6-2/TRBV6-3
CASSLLAGGLGDTQYF | TGTGCCAGCAGCTTGCTAGCGGGAGGGCTGGGAGATACGCAGTATTTT | NA | TRBJ2-3 | TRBD2 | TRBV5-5
CASSLVPDSTDTQYF | TGTGCCAGCAGTTTAGTCCCGGACTCCACAGATACGCAGTATTTT | medium-sized | TRBJ2-3 | NA | TRBV28
CAISESAGQSLLEQYF | TGTGCCATCAGTGAGTCGGCGGGACAGTCCCTACTCGAGCAGTACTTC | few | TRBJ2-7 | NA | TRBV10-3
CASSRGGGSNYGYTF | TGTGCCAGCAGTCGCGGGGGGGGATCTAACTATGGCTACACCTTC | NA | TRBJ1-2 | NA | TRBV6-2/TRBV6-3
CASSLATGVNEKLFF | TGCGCCAGCAGCTTGGCCACGGGTGTTAATGAAAAACTGTTTTTT | NA | TRBJ1-4 | NA | TRBV5-1
CASSTGTGGNQPQHF | TGTGCCAGCAGCACCGGGACAGGGGGCAATCAGCCCCAGCATTTT | few | TRBJ1-5 | TRBD1 | TRBV9
CASSLGGQGAYGYTF | TGTGCCAGCAGCCTGGGGGGACAGGGGGCATATGGCTACACCTTC | NA | TRBJ1-2 | TRBD1 | TRBV5-1
CATSVEETQYF | TGTGCCACCAGTGTAGAGGAGACCCAGTACTTC | many | TRBJ2-5 | NA | TRBV24-1
CASSPPREGRNTQYF | TGCGCCAGCAGCCCCCCCCGCGAGGGGCGGAACACGCAGTATTTT | many | TRBJ2-3 | NA | TRBV5-1
CASSPGGSVGEQYF | TGTGCCAGCAGCCCGGGCGGGAGTGTCGGCGAGCAGTACTTC | NA | TRBJ2-7 | TRBD2 | TRBV7-6
CAIKAGEDTGELFF | TGTGCCATCAAAGCGGGAGAGGACACCGGGGAGCTGTTTTTT | few | TRBJ2-2 | TRBD2 | TRBV10-3
CASSLDGQENTEAFF | TGCGCCAGCAGCTTGGATGGACAGGAGAACACTGAAGCTTTCTTT | many | TRBJ1-1 | TRBD1 | TRBV5-1